The clone carrying this TCR beta chain has a count of ten or more. Its antigen is undetermined. This specimen belongs to a study of neurological immune-mediated disorders. General observations from the study: The most TCR clonal expansion was seen in HTLV-1-associated myelopathy, whereas the least was seen in multiple sclerosis, below the level in healthy controls. The absence of shared CDR3 amino acid sequences among expanded clones across subjects suggests private repertoires in all groups.

The CDR3 contains 15 residues. Germline CDR1 and CDR2: LGHDT and YNNKEL (reference sequence). The trim removed 4 bases at V and 2 bases at J, leaving 8 bases unmatched. Time point defined: longitudinal time-point 2. Blood bank volunteers in Maryland, USA, served as healthy controls. With 10-nucleotide random UMIs included, cDNA was synthesized by 5'RACE. TCRdb called the 5' RACE reads again in MiXCR, with one record for every CDR3 protein. Among more than 55,000 distinct CDR3 sequences listed, about 10% were seen once. The sequencing sample was made of PBMCs. This chain links TRBV3-1 with TRBJ2-7; 7 nucleotides align to TRBD2. This TCR came from a man aged 25 to 40 in good health. CDR3: CASSPSGIGAYEQYF. The CDR3 DNA reads TGTGCCAGCAGCCCGAGCGGGATCGGGGCCTACGAGCAGTACTTC.